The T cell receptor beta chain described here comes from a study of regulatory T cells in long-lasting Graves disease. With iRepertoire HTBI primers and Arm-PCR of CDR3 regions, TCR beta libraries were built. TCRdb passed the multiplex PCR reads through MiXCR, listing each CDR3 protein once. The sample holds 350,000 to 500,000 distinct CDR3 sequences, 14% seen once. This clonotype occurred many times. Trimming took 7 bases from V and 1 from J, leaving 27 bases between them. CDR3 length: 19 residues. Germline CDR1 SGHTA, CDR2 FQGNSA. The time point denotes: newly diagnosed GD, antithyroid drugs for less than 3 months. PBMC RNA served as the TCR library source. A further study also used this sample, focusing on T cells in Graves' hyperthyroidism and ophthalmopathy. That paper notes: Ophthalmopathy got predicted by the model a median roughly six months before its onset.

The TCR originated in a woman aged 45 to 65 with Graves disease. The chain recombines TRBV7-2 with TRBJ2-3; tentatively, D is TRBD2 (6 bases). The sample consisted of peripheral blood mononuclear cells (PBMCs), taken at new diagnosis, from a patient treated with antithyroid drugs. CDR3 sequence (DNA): TGTGCCAGCACCTATCCGGCTAGCGCACCAAAAGGGGGCACAGATACGCAGTATTTT. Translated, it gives CASTYPASAPKGGTDTQYF.